This TCR beta chain was captured by sequencing in a study of T cell clones after liver transplantation. Data came from immunoSEQ multiplex PCR; TCRdb stores just in-frame clones and leaves some out. The sample lists 75,000 to 95,000 clones, approximately 87% occurring once. The CDR3 runs 13 residues. V was shortened by 0 bases and J by 5 bases, with 8 bases between the two germline ends. Germline assignment: CDR1 SGHTA and CDR2 FQGTGA. The sequence was collected from a human patient who received a liver transplant. The T cells may partly be graft donor cells. The genes are TRBV7-3 and TRBJ2-7; D unclear. The sequenced sample was CD4+ T cells from blood, obtained at the 22-month timepoint. The CDR3 nucleotides read TGTGCCAGCAGCTTAACGGCTAAGGACGAGCAGTACTTC. It is translated as CASSLTAKDEQYF.